The clone carrying this TCR beta chain was seen repeatedly, ten times or more. The sample originates from a study of T cells in Graves' hyperthyroidism and ophthalmopathy. With V trimmed by 8 bases and J by 5 bases, 8 bases remained unmatched. CDR1 is MDHEN and CDR2 is SYDVKM in the germline V gene. This CDR3 is built from 16 residues. Researchers took RNA transcripts and amplified the TCR beta CDR3 regions from them. The HTBI set primed first-round TCR CDR3 RT-PCR. TCRdb fed the multiplex PCR reads into MiXCR, producing one record per CDR3 protein. The profile shows 350,000 or so distinct CDR3 sequences, roughly a sixth of them singletons. PBMCs were derived from 9.5 to 10 ml fresh peripheral blood.

The J gene is TRBJ2-5, the V gene TRBV28, with 16 positions matching TRBD2. Sequencing input: blood. The sequence derives from a woman aged 25 to 39 with Graves' hyperthyroidism that later progressed to Graves' ophthalmopathy. The CDR3 DNA follows: TGTGCCAGCGGGGGACTAGCGGGGGGGCGGCGGGAGACCCAGTACTTC. Amino acid sequence: CASGGLAGGRRETQYF.